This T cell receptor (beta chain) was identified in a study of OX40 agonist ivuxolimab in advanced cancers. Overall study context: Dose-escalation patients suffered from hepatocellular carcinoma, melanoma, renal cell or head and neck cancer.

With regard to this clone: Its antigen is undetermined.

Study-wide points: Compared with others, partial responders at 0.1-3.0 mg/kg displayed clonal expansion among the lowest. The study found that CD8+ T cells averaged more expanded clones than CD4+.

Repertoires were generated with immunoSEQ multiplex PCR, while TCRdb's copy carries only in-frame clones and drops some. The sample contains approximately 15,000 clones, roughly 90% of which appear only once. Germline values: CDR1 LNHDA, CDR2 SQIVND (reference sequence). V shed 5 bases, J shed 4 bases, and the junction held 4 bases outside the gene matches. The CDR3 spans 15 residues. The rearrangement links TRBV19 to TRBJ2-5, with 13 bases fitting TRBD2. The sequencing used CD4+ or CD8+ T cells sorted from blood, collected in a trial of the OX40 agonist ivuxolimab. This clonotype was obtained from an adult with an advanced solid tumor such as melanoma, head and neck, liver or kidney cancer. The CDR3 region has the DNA TGTGCCAGTAGTGTTGGGACTAGCGGGACAGAGACCCAGTACTTC. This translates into CASSVGTSGTETQYF.